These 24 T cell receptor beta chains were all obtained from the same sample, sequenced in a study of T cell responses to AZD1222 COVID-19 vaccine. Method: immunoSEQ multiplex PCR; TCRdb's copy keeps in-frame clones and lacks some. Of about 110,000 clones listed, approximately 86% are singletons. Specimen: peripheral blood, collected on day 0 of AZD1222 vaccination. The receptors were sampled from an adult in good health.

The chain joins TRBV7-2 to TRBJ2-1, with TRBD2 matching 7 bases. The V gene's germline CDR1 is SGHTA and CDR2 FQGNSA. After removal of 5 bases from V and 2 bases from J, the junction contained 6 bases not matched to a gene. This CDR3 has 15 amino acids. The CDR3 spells CASSSSRGAYNEQFF. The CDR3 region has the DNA TGTGCCAGCAGCAGTAGCCGGGGGGCCTACAATGAGCAGTTCTTC. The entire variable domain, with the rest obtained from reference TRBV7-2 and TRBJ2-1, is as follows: GAGVSQSPSNKVTEKGKDVELRCDPISGHTALYWYRQSLGQGLEFLIYFQGNSAPDKSGLPSDRFSAERTGGSVSTLTIQRTQQEDSAVYLCASSSSRGAYNEQFFGPGTRLTVL.

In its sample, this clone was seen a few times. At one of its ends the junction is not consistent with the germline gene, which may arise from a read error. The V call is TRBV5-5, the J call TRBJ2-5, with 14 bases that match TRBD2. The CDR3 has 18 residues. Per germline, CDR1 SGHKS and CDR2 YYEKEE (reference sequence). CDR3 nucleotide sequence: TGTGCCAGCAGCCTCCGAAACGGACTAGCGGGGGGACAAGAGGCCCAGTACTTC. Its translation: CASSLRNGLAGGQEAQYF.

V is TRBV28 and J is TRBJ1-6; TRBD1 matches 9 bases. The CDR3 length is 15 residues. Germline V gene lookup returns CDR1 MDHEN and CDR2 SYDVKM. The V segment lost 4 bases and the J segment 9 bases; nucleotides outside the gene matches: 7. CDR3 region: CASSSLQGAASPLHF. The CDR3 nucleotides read TGTGCCAGCAGTTCTTTACAGGGGGCTGCTTCACCCCTCCACTTT.

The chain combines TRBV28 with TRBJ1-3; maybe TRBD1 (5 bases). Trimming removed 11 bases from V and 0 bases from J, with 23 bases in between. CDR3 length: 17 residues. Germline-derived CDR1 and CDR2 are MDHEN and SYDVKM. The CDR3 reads CAGSRGGEYYSGNTIYF. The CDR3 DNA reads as TGTGCCGGGTCCCGTGGGGGGGAATACTACTCTGGAAACACCATATATTTT.

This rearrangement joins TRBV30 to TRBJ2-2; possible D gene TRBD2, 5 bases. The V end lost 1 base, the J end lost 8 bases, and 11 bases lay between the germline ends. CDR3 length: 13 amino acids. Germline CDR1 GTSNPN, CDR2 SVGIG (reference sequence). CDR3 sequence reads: CAWSGEIKGELFF. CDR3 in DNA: TGTGCCTGGAGTGGGGAGATCAAAGGGGAGCTGTTTTTT.

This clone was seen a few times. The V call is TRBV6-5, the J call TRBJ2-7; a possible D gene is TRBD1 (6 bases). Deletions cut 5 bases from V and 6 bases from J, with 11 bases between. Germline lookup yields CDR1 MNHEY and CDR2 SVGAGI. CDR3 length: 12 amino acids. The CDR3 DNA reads TGTGCCAGCAGTAACAGGGCTCTCGAGCAGTACTTC. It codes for CASSNRALEQYF.

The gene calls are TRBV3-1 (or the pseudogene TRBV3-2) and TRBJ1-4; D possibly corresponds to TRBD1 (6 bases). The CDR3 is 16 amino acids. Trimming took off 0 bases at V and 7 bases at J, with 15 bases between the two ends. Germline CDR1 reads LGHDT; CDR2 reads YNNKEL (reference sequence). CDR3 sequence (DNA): TGTGCCAGCAGCCAAGAATTGCAGGGGTTGGGTGAAAAACTGTTTTTT. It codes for CASSQELQGLGEKLFF.

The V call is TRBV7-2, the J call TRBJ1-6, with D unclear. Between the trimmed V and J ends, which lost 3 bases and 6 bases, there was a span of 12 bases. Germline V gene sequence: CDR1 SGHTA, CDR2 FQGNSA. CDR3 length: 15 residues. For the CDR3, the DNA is TGTGCCAGCAGCTTCGGCGGGCCCAGTAATTCACCCCTCCACTTT. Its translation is CASSFGGPSNSPLHF.

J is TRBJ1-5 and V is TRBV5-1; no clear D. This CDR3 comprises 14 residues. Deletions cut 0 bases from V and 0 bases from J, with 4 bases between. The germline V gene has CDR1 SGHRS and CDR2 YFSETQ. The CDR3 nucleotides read TGCGCCAGCAGCTTGGGCTTTAGCAATCAGCCCCAGCATTTT. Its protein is CASSLGFSNQPQHF.

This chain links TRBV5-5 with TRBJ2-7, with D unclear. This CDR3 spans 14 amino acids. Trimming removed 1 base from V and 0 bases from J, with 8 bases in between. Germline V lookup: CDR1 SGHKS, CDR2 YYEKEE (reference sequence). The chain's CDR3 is CASSLQHTSYEQYF. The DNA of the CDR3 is TGTGCCAGCAGCTTGCAGCACACCTCCTACGAGCAGTACTTC.

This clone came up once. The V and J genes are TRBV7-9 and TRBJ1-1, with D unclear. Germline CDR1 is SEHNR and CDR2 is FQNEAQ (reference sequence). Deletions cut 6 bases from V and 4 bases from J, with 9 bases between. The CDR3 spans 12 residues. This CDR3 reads CASSLHSTEAFF. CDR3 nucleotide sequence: TGTGCCAGCAGTCTCCATAGCACTGAAGCTTTCTTT.

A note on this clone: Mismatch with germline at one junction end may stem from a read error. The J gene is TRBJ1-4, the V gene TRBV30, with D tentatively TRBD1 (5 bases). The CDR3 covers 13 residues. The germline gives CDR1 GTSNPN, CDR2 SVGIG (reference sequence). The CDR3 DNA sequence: TGTGCCTGGAGTGTGGGCTCTGGGGGAGGAAGACTTTTT. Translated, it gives CAWSVGSGGGRLF.

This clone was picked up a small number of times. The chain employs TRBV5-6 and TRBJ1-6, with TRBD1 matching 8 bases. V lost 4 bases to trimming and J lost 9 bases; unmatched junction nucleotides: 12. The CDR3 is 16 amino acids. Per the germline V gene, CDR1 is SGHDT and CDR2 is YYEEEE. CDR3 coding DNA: TGTGCCAGCAGCACCACAGGGGGTAGATTGGTTTCACCCCTCCACTTT. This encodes CASSTTGGRLVSPLHF. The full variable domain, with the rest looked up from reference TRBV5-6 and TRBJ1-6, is DAGVTQSPTHLIKTRGQQVTLRCSPKSGHDTVSWYQQALGQGPQFIFQYYEEEERQRGNFPDRFSGHQFPNYSSELNVNALLLGDSALYLCASSTTGGRLVSPLHFGNGTRLTVT.

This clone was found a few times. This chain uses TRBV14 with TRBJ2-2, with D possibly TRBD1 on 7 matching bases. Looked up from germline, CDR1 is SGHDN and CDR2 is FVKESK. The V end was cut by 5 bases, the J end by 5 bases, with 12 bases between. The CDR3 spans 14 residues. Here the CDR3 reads CASSSQGGTGELFF. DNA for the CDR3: TGTGCCAGCAGCAGCCAGGGGGGAACCGGGGAGCTGTTTTTT.

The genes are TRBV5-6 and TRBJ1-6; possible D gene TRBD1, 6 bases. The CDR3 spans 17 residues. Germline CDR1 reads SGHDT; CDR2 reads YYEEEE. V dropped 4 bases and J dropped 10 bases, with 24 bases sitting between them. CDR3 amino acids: CASSATQGFSTPSPLHF. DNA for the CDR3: TGTGCCAGCAGCGCTACCCAGGGGTTTTCCACTCCGTCACCCCTCCACTTT.

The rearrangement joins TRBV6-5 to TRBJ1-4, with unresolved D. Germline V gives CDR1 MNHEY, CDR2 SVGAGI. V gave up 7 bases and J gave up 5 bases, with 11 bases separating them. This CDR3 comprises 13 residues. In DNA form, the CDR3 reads TGTGCCAGCAATAAGAGGGCCAATGAAAAACTGTTTTTT. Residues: CASNKRANEKLFF.

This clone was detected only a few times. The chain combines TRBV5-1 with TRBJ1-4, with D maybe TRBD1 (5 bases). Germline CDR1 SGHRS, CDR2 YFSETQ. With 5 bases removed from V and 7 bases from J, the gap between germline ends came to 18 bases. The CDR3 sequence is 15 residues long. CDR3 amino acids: CASRTGGGEGEKLFF. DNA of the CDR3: TGCGCCAGCAGAACCGGTGGGGGGGAAGGTGAAAAACTGTTTTTT.

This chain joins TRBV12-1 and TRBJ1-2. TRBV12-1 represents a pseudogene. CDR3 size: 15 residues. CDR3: CASSGVWGADYGYTF. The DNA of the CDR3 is TGTGCCAGCAGCGGCGTTTGGGGGGCGGACTATGGCTACACCTTC.

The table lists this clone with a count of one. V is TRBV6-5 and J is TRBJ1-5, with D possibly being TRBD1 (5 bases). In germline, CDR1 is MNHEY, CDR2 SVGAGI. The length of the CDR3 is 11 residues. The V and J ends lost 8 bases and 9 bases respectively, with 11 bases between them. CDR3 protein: CASGAFSPQHF. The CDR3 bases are TGTGCCAGCGGGGCATTTTCGCCCCAGCATTTT.

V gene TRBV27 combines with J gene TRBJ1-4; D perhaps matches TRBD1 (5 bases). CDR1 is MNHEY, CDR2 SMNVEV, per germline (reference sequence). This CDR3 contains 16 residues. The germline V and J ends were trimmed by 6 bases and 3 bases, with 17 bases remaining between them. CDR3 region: CASRKNGAEPNEKLFF. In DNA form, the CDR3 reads TGTGCCAGCAGAAAAAATGGGGCGGAGCCTAATGAAAAACTGTTTTTT.

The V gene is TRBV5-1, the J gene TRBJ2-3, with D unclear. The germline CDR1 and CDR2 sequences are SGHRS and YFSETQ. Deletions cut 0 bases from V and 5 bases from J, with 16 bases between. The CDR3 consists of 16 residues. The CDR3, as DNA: TGCGCCAGCAGCTTGGGGGTTAGTTCCTCTGGAGATACGCAGTATTTT. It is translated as CASSLGVSSSGDTQYF.

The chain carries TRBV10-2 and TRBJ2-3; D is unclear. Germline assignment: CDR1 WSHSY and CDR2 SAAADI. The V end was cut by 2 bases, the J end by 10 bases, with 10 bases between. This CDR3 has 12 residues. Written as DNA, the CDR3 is TGCGCCAGCAGTGAGAGCACTACGTCGCAGTATTTT. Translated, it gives CASSESTTSQYF.

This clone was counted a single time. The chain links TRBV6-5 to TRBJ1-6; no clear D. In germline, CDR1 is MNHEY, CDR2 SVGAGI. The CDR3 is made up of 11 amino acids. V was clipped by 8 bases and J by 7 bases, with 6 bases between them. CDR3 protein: CASGPNSPLHF. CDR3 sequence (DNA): TGTGCCAGCGGCCCCAATTCACCCCTCCACTTT.

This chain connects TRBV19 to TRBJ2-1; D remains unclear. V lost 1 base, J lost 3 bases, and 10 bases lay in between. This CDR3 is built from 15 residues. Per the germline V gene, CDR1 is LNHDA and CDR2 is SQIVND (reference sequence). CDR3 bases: TGTGCCAGTAGTATAGGGGCAGGAAACTACAATGAGCAGTTCTTC. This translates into CASSIGAGNYNEQFF.